These T cell receptor beta chains were read from a single sample in a study of blood T cell repertoires in COVID-19. Only in-frame clones appear in the TCRdb table, and some are missing; sequencing was by immunoSEQ multiplex PCR. The repertoire holds about 95,000 clones, with less than 85% as singletons. The sequencing input was peripheral blood. The receptors stem from a human donor in a cohort sampled during active COVID-19. Both conserved end residues are trimmed from each CDR3.

j_gene: TRBJ1-6
v_gene: TRBV18
CDR3aa: ASSGRLNSPLH

j_gene: TRBJ1-2
v_gene: TRBV19
CDR3aa: ASSVGQGNNYGYT

j_gene: TRBJ2-3
v_gene: TRBV6-5
CDR3aa: ASSLGPRSADTQY

j_gene: TRBJ1-1
v_gene: TRBV7-2
CDR3aa: ASSQGQGHTEAF

j_gene: TRBJ1-5
v_gene: TRBV19
CDR3aa: ASWDRGSYSNQPQH

j_gene: TRBJ1-5
v_gene: TRBV7-2
CDR3aa: ASSLAGTDYLRGQH

j_gene: TRBJ1-4
v_gene: TRBV4-3
CDR3aa: ASSQIPPLEKLF

j_gene: TRBJ1-2
v_gene: TRBV27
CDR3aa: ASSLSSRDWNTYGYT

j_gene: TRBJ1-2
v_gene: TRBV7-2
CDR3aa: ASSLDRVNGYT

j_gene: TRBJ2-1
v_gene: TRBV7-9
CDR3aa: ASSFFPTLAREQF

j_gene: TRBJ1-4
v_gene: TRBV18
CDR3aa: ASSPGQGNEKLF

j_gene: TRBJ1-6
v_gene: TRBV3-1/TRBV3-2
CDR3aa: ASSPGTGAGVH

j_gene: TRBJ1-1
v_gene: TRBV5-4
CDR3aa: ASSEGQRYTEAF

j_gene: TRBJ2-3
v_gene: TRBV10-1
CDR3aa: ASSLDSPSTDTQY

j_gene: TRBJ1-1
v_gene: TRBV4-3
CDR3aa: ASSQDSASRDTEAF